This T cell receptor beta chain was sequenced during a study of OX40 agonist ivuxolimab in advanced cancers. Whole-study context: As their treatment, patients were administered ivuxolimab, an agonistic anti-OX40 (CD134) antibody.

This CDR3 spans 14 amino acids. V lost 0 bases to trimming and J lost 0 bases, with 6 bases between them. Per germline, CDR1 SGHDT and CDR2 YYEEEE. Whole-study results and caveats: There was clonal expansion of CD4+ and CD8+ blood T cells by week 6 at 0.1 to 3.0 mg/kg. The study did not work out the antigen specificity of the expanded peripheral T cells. Low normalized T-cell clonal expansion also characterized some of the nonresponders.

To note about this clone: Its cognate antigen is unknown.

Here immunoSEQ multiplex PCR was the method, and the copy in TCRdb shows in-frame clones only, minus some. The sample has over 75,000 clones, around 94% seen once. The chain recombines TRBV5-6 with TRBJ2-5, with D uncertain. This TCR came from an adult with an advanced solid tumor such as melanoma, head and neck, liver or kidney cancer. Sequencing used CD4+ or CD8+ T cells sorted from blood, obtained in a trial of the OX40 agonist ivuxolimab. The CDR3 loop reads CASSLDTNQETQYF. As DNA, the CDR3 is TGTGCCAGCAGCTTGGACACTAACCAAGAGACCCAGTACTTC.